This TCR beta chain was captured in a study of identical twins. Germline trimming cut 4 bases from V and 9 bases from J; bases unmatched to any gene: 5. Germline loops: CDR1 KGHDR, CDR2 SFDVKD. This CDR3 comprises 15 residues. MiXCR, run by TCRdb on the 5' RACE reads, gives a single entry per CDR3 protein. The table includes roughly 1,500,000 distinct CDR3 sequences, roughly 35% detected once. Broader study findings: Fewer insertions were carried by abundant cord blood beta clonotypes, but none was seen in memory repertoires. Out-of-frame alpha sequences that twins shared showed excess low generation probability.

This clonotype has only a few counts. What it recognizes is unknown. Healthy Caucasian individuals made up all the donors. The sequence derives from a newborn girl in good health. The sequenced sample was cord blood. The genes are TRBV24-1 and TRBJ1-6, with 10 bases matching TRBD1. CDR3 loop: CATSDPGQGTSPLHF. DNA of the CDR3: TGTGCCACCAGTGACCCGGGACAGGGGACTTCACCCCTCCACTTT.